These T cell receptor beta chains were read from a single sample in a study of shared clonotypes between healthy human individuals. The repertoire was sequenced with immunoSEQ multiplex PCR; TCRdb's copy has only in-frame clones and lacks some. The sample lists about 2.3 million clones, about nine tenths occurring once. Material for sequencing was naive CD4+ T cells from PBMCs. The receptors shown here come from a man younger than 35 in good health. Some clones in this sample may be carry-over from other donors' samples. Both conserved end residues are part of each CDR3. The D gene is left open where the match is weak. Some rows mark clone size as missing; the rest say once, few, many or name a class of expanded clone.

>once|NA|TRBV5-1|TRBJ2-5
CASSRTGTSETQYF
TGCGCCAGCAGCCGAACCGGGACATCCGAGACCCAGTACTTC
>NA|NA|TRBV18|TRBJ1-3
CASSGGGNTIYF
TGTGCCAGCTCCGGAGGTGGAAACACCATATATTTT
>NA|NA|TRBV2|TRBJ1-2
CASSDRNYGYTF
TGTGCCAGCAGTGACAGAAACTATGGCTACACCTTC
>NA|NA|TRBV11-3|TRBJ2-5
CASSFSRQETQYF
TGTGCCAGCAGCTTCTCAAGACAAGAGACCCAGTACTTC
>NA|TRBD2|TRBV28|TRBJ2-1
CASSLSGLGYNEQFF
TGTGCCAGCAGTTTATCGGGACTAGGATACAATGAGCAGTTCTTC
>NA|NA|TRBV30|TRBJ2-7
CAWSVDRYSYEQYF
TGTGCCTGGAGTGTAGATCGCTACTCCTACGAGCAGTACTTC
>NA|NA|TRBV9|TRBJ2-2
CASSAENDGELFF
TGTGCCAGCAGCGCCGAGAATGACGGGGAGCTGTTTTTT
>NA|NA|TRBV2|TRBJ1-5
CASSESWGSNQPQHF
TGTGCCAGCAGTGAGTCTTGGGGAAGCAATCAGCCCCAGCATTTT
>few|NA|TRBV20-1|TRBJ1-5
CRGGPQHF
TGCAGGGGAGGGCCCCAGCATTTT
>NA|NA|TRBV18|TRBJ2-1
CASSPLGVLSEQFF
TGTGCCAGCTCACCATTGGGGGTTTTAAGTGAGCAGTTCTTC
>NA|NA|TRBV2|TRBJ2-7
CASRLDLFAYEQYF
TGTGCCAGCAGGCTCGACCTGTTCGCCTACGAGCAGTACTTC
>NA|NA|TRBV4-3|TRBJ1-1
CASSQDRAREAFF
TGCGCCAGCAGCCAAGATAGGGCCCGTGAAGCTTTCTTT
>NA|NA|TRBV4-1|TRBJ1-2
CASSQGRVGYGYTF
TGCGCCAGCAGCCAAGGACGGGTTGGCTATGGCTACACCTTC
>NA|TRBD1|TRBV4-1|TRBJ2-7
CASSSGQGVIYEQYF
TGCGCCAGCAGCTCAGGACAGGGCGTTATATACGAGCAGTACTTC
>NA|NA|TRBV4-1|TRBJ1-2
CASSQAIPQGPYGYTF
TGCGCCAGCAGCCAAGCTATCCCTCAGGGCCCCTATGGCTACACCTTC
>NA|TRBD1|TRBV5-1|TRBJ2-7
CASSVTGEEYF
TGCGCCAGCAGCGTGACAGGGGAGGAGTACTTC
>NA|NA|TRBV2|TRBJ1-2
CASSIRDSGGYGYTF
TGTGCCAGCAGTATCCGGGACTCCGGCGGCTATGGCTACACCTTC
>few|NA|TRBV12-5|TRBJ1-2
CASGPYPDLVYTF
TGTGCTAGTGGTCCCTATCCGGACCTAGTCTACACCTTC
>NA|NA|TRBV12-5|TRBJ2-2
CASAPPGSGELFF
TGTGCTAGTGCCCCCCCTGGGAGCGGGGAGCTGTTTTTT
>NA|TRBD1|TRBV5-4|TRBJ2-4
CASSGTGTGKNIQYF
TGTGCCAGCAGCGGAACCGGGACAGGGAAAAACATTCAGTACTTC
>NA|NA|TRBV2|TRBJ2-2
CASRATGAGELFF
TGTGCCAGCAGGGCGACCGGAGCCGGGGAGCTGTTTTTT
>NA|TRBD1|TRBV5-1|TRBJ1-3
CASSSGTGGAGNTIYF
TGCGCCAGCAGCTCGGGAACAGGGGGAGCTGGAAACACCATATATTTT
>NA|NA|TRBV7-2|TRBJ1-2
CASSLFGRGINYGYTF
TGTGCCAGCAGCTTATTCGGACGCGGGATAAACTATGGCTACACCTTC
>NA|TRBD1|TRBV28|TRBJ2-2
CASSLLGTGGGTGELFF
TGTGCCAGCAGTTTATTGGGGACAGGGGGCGGCACCGGGGAGCTGTTTTTT
>NA|NA|TRBV28|TRBJ2-4
CASSPRNIQYF
TGTGCCAGCAGTCCAAGAAACATTCAGTACTTC
>NA|NA|TRBV28|TRBJ2-7
CASRKTAYEQYF
TGTGCCAGCCGAAAGACAGCCTACGAGCAGTACTTC
>NA|TRBD1|TRBV6-1|TRBJ1-1
CASRLTGDTEAFF
TGTGCCAGCAGACTGACAGGGGACACTGAAGCTTTCTTT